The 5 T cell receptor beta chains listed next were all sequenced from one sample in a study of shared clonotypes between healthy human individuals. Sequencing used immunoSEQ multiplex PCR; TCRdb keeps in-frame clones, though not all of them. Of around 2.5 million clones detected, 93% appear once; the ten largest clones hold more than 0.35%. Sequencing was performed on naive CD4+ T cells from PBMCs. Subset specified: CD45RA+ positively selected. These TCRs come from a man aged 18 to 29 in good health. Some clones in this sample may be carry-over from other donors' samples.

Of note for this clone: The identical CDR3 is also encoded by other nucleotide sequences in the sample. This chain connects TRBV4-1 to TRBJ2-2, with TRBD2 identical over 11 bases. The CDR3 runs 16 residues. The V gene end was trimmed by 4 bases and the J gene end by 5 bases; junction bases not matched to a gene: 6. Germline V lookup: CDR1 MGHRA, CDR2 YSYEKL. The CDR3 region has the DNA TGCGCCAGCAGCCCACCACTAGCGGGAGTTACCGGGGAGCTGTTTTTT. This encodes CASSPPLAGVTGELFF.

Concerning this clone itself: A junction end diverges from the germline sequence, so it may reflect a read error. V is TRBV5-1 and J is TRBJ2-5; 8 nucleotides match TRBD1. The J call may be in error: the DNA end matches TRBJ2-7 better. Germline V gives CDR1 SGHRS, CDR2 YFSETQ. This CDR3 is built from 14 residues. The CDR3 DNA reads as TGCGCCAGCAGCTCCCAGGGGGCGTCCTCCGAGCAGTACTTC. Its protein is CASSSQGASSEQYF.

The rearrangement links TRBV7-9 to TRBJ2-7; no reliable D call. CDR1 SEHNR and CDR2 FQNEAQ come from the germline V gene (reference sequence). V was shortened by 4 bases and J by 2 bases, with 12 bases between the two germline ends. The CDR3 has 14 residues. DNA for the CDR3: TGTGCCAGCAGCTCTCAGACGCTTACCTACGAGCAGTACTTC. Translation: CASSSQTLTYEQYF.

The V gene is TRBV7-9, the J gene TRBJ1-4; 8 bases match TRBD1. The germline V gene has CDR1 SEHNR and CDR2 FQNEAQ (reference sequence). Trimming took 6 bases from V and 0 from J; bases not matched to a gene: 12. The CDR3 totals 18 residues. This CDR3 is CASRPGQGGLATNEKLFF. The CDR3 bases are TGTGCCAGCAGGCCCGGACAGGGAGGATTAGCAACTAATGAAAAACTGTTTTTT.

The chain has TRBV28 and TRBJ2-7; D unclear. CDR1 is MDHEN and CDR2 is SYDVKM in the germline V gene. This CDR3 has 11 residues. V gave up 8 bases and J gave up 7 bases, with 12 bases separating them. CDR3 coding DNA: TGTGCCAGCTCTATCCCCCGGGAGCAGTACTTC. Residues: CASSIPREQYF.